These T cell receptor beta chains were read from a single sample in a study of T cell repertoires in cytomegalovirus infection. TCRdb re-analysed the reads in MiXCR, keeping a single row per CDR3 protein. The profile shows under 95,000 distinct CDR3 sequences, about half of them singletons. The antigens of these receptors remain unknown. The sample was CD8+ T cells from cultured PBMCs, taken from culture after CMV antigen stimulation. These receptors all stem from a human donor in good health (CMV status not recorded). Some clones in this sample may be carry-over from other donors' samples. CDR3s include the opening cysteine and the closing phenylalanine or tryptophan. D genes are given only for firm matches. Clone size, where shown, is once, few, many, or a class for clones that have expanded.

V	J	size	D	CDR3	DNA
TRBV5-6	TRBJ2-7	NA	NA	CASSLVPGSSYEQYF	TGTGCCAGCAGCTTGGTTCCGGGGAGTTCCTACGAGCAGTACTTC
TRBV14	TRBJ2-7	few	TRBD2	CASSHFTGTRADEQYF	TGTGCCAGCAGCCATTTCACCGGGACTAGGGCGGACGAGCAGTACTTC
TRBV7-9	TRBJ1-2	NA	TRBD1	CASGRTGFNFNGYTF	TGTGCCAGCGGAAGGACAGGTTTTAATTTCAATGGCTACACCTTC
TRBV28	TRBJ2-7	NA	NA	CASIGVKGLDYEQYF	TGTGCCAGCATCGGGGTGAAGGGTTTAGATTACGAGCAGTACTTC
TRBV6-6	TRBJ2-7	NA	TRBD2	CASSPLAEHYEQYF	TGTGCCAGCAGTCCACTAGCGGAGCACTACGAGCAGTACTTC
TRBV7-9	TRBJ2-7	few	NA	CASSLASRDEQYF	TGTGCCAGCAGCTTAGCTAGCAGGGACGAGCAGTACTTC
TRBV7-9	TRBJ2-2	few	NA	CASSHLDTITGELFF	TGTGCCAGCAGCCATCTGGACACCATTACCGGGGAGCTGTTTTTT
TRBV7-6	TRBJ2-1	NA	NA	CASSFHYEQFF	TGTGCCAGCAGCTTTCACTATGAGCAGTTCTTC
TRBV2	TRBJ1-4	NA	TRBD1	CASRQGTKTNEKLFF	TGTGCCAGCCGACAGGGAACCAAAACTAATGAAAAACTGTTTTTT
TRBV7-2	TRBJ1-5	NA	NA	CASSFLGSSNQPQHF	TGTGCCAGCAGCTTCCTAGGCTCTAGCAATCAGCCCCAGCATTTT
TRBV7-9	TRBJ1-2	NA	TRBD1	CASPGGGQETNYGYTF	TGTGCCAGCCCAGGGGGAGGGCAGGAAACTAACTATGGCTACACCTTC
TRBV4-1	TRBJ2-1	once	TRBD2	CASSRRLAGDSNEQFF	TGCGCCAGCAGCCGAAGACTAGCGGGGGACTCAAATGAGCAGTTCTTC
TRBV20-1	TRBJ1-5	NA	TRBD1	CSAGRSTGGLQPQHF	TGCAGTGCAGGAAGGTCGACAGGGGGCCTTCAGCCCCAGCATTTT
TRBV7-2	TRBJ2-7	NA	TRBD2	CASSLEAGGPFHEQYF	TGTGCCAGCAGCTTAGAGGCGGGAGGGCCTTTCCACGAGCAGTACTTC
TRBV7-3	TRBJ2-5	few	NA	CASSLRAGPQETQYF	TGTGCCAGCAGCTTAAGGGCGGGCCCTCAAGAGACCCAGTACTTC
TRBV15	TRBJ1-4	NA	NA	CATSTGATNEKLFF	TGTGCCACCAGCACAGGGGCAACTAATGAAAAACTGTTTTTT
TRBV7-9	TRBJ1-5	NA	NA	CASSLAQQPQHF	TGTGCCAGCAGCTTAGCGCAGCAGCCCCAGCATTTT
TRBV5-1	TRBJ2-7	NA	NA	CASSRGGRAYEQYF	TGCGCCAGCAGCCGGGGCGGGCGAGCCTACGAGCAGTACTTC
TRBV2	TRBJ2-3	NA	TRBD1	CASSEGPFSDRESTDTQYF	TGTGCCAGCAGTGAAGGGCCCTTTTCCGACAGGGAAAGCACAGATACGCAGTATTTT
TRBV7-6	TRBJ2-1	NA	TRBD2	CASSPRGGSYNEQFF	TGTGCCAGCAGCCCCCGGGGGGGCTCCTACAATGAGCAGTTCTTC
TRBV10-3	TRBJ1-2	few	NA	CAISDHGGRHPGDEGYTF	TGTGCCATCAGTGACCATGGGGGTCGTCACCCAGGGGATGAGGGCTACACCTTC
TRBV7-8	TRBJ2-7	few	NA	CASSLLIGSDEQYF	TGTGCCAGCAGCTTACTCATCGGGAGCGACGAGCAGTACTTC
TRBV7-8	TRBJ1-1	few	TRBD1	CASTFGTVNTEAFF	TGTGCCAGCACCTTCGGGACAGTGAACACTGAAGCTTTCTTT
TRBV7-8	TRBJ2-5	few	NA	CASSSRTRLAF	TGTGCCAGCAGCTCGAGAACCCGCTTGGCCTTC
TRBV7-9	TRBJ2-7	once	NA	CASSLPDIGSYEQYF	TGTGCCAGCAGCTTACCAGACATAGGCTCCTACGAGCAGTACTTC
TRBV10-1	TRBJ2-3	many	NA	CASSEVETDTQYF	TGCGCCAGCAGTGAGGTGGAAACAGATACGCAGTATTTT
TRBV5-4	TRBJ2-1	few	TRBD1	CASSWTGWGQGMSSYNEQFF	TGTGCCAGCAGCTGGACCGGATGGGGACAGGGTATGAGCTCCTACAATGAGCAGTTCTTC
TRBV6-1	TRBJ2-3	NA	NA	CASRPTETSTDTQYF	TGTGCCAGCAGACCCACAGAGACTAGCACAGATACGCAGTATTTT
TRBV7-9	TRBJ2-5	NA	TRBD1	CASSLLTSTGRETQYF	TGTGCCAGCAGCCTCCTGACTTCGACAGGGCGAGAGACCCAGTACTTC
TRBV6-1	TRBJ1-6	NA	NA	CASTQKVGRGNSPLHF	TGTGCCAGCACCCAGAAGGTGGGTAGGGGTAATTCACCCCTCCACTTT
TRBV9	TRBJ2-1	NA	NA	CASSVVGYNEQFF	TGTGCCAGCAGCGTTGTAGGTTACAATGAGCAGTTCTTC
TRBV7-8	TRBJ2-7	NA	NA	CASSLLADPRGEQYF	TGTGCCAGCAGCCTACTGGCGGACCCGCGAGGGGAGCAGTACTTC
TRBV15	TRBJ2-1	NA	NA	CATSGRGASSEQFF	TGTGCCACCAGCGGTCGGGGGGCTAGTTCAGAGCAGTTCTTC